This entry features one T cell receptor beta chain sequence. The antigen is unknown. TCRdb reanalyzed the 5' RACE reads, giving one entry per CDR3 protein sequence and no DNA. Listed are 550,000 to 600,000 distinct CDR3 sequences; 3% to 4.5% falls within the top ten. This sample was included in a study of T cells expressing NK-cell markers. Study context: Serological testing identified seven of the eight sequenced donors as HCMV-seropositive and one as seronegative. The study's findings and limits: There were several donors in whom these clonotypes also led the CD3+CD56-NKG2C+ fraction. About 6 donors had dominant NKG2C+ clonotypes that comprised roughly 1.0-7.5% of their CD8+ T cells.

Germline lookup yields CDR1 SGHNT and CDR2 YYREEE (reference sequence). This CDR3 spans 14 amino acids. The clonotype was recovered from a young man in good health. The material sequenced was blood T cells: a sorted CD56 or NKG2C T cell subset, CD4+ or CD8+ T cells, or bulk PBMC T cells (not recorded which). The chain uses TRBV5-4 and TRBJ1-2; absent DNA, TCRdb's TRBD1 call cannot be checked. CDR3 amino acids: CASSLAAGAHGYTF.